These 17 T cell receptor beta chains originate from one sample sequenced in a study of shared clonotypes between healthy human individuals. Sequenced by immunoSEQ multiplex PCR; TCRdb stores in-frame clones only, minus some. Here the sample spans nearly 1,000,000 clones, over 60% being singletons. Specimen: memory CD4+ T cells sorted from blood. The sample's subset: CD45RA-negative fraction. These receptors all come from a man aged 18 to 29 in good health.

This chain joins TRBV6-5 and TRBJ1-1, with a tentative D call TRBD1 (5 bases). CDR3 length equals 13 residues. CDR1 is MNHEY, CDR2 SVGAGI, per germline. V was shortened by 3 bases and J by 10 bases, with 15 bases between the two germline ends. In nucleotides, the CDR3 is TGTGCCAGCAGTTATAAAGGACATCGTGGAGCTTTCTTT. Protein sequence: CASSYKGHRGAFF.

The chain links TRBV5-8 to TRBJ2-1; no clear D. V was trimmed by 2 bases and J by 1 base, leaving 10 bases between them. The CDR3 is made up of 15 amino acids. Germline V gene sequence: CDR1 SGHTS, CDR2 YDEGEE. The CDR3, as DNA: TGTGCCAGCAGCTTCGAATCGTGGTCCTACAATGAGCAGTTCTTC. It yields the protein CASSFESWSYNEQFF.

V gene TRBV9 combines with J gene TRBJ1-1; D is unclear. The CDR3 spans 15 residues. In germline, CDR1 is SGDLS, CDR2 YYNGEE. V was trimmed by 0 bases and J by 4 bases, leaving 13 bases between them. CDR3 coding DNA: TGTGCCAGCAGCGTAGGGGGTGCTACGGGCACTGAAGCTTTCTTT. Its translation: CASSVGGATGTEAFF.

The genes are TRBV28 and TRBJ2-4; possibly TRBD1 for D (5 bases). Trimming shortened V by 3 bases and J by 6 bases, and 9 bases separated the two germline ends. This CDR3 has 13 residues. Germline-derived CDR1 and CDR2 are MDHEN and SYDVKM. Here the CDR3 DNA reads TGTGCCAGCAGTTTCCCGGACACAAACATTCAGTACTTC. It yields the protein CASSFPDTNIQYF.

The chain couples TRBV6-6 to TRBJ2-6, with 8 positions matching TRBD1. CDR3 length: 16 amino acids. The J segment lost 3 bases and the V segment lost 4 bases, leaving 5 bases of the junction unmatched. Germline CDR1 reads MNHNY; CDR2 reads SVGAGI (reference sequence). CDR3 protein: CASSSQGAGGANVLTF. CDR3 nucleotides: TGTGCCAGCAGTTCCCAGGGGGCCGGTGGGGCCAACGTCCTGACTTTC.

This clone came up once. The chain recombines TRBV19 with TRBJ2-7, with 7 nucleotides matching TRBD2. After removal of 4 bases from V and 0 bases from J, the junction contained 9 bases not matched to a gene. CDR3 length equals 16 residues. The germline CDR1 and CDR2 sequences are LNHDA and SQIVND (reference sequence). The CDR3 DNA is TGTGCCAGTAGTAGGAATGGGGGAGGGTTCTCCTACGAGCAGTACTTC. Protein: CASSRNGGGFSYEQYF.

The V and J genes are TRBV2 and TRBJ2-2, with a possible D match to TRBD1 (5 bases). The CDR3 is 15 amino acids. The germline V gene has CDR1 SNHLY and CDR2 FYNNEI. V lost 4 bases, J lost 5 bases, and 14 bases lay in between. In DNA form, the CDR3 reads TGTGCCAGCAGTGGAGACAGAGTATTAACCGGGGAGCTGTTTTTT. Its translation is CASSGDRVLTGELFF.

The chain has TRBV28 and TRBJ1-2; D call uncertain. V lost 5 bases and J lost 5, with 12 bases in between. CDR1 and CDR2 from the germline V gene are MDHEN and SYDVKM. This CDR3 contains 13 residues. Here the CDR3 DNA reads TGTGCCAGCAGTCCCCCCGTCCCATATGGCTACACCTTC. Amino acids: CASSPPVPYGYTF.

The chain carries TRBV15 and TRBJ1-6; TRBD1 is a possible D gene (5 bases). V lost 3 bases and J 0 bases, leaving 21 bases between the germline ends. Germline CDR1 LNHNV, CDR2 YYDKDF (reference sequence). CDR3 length: 20 residues. The CDR3 spells CATSSRDIGAIYSYNSPLHF. The CDR3 coding sequence is TGTGCCACCAGCAGTAGAGATATCGGGGCGATCTACTCCTATAATTCACCCCTCCACTTT.

The CDR3 bases are TGTGCCAGCACCCAGACCGGGGGAATTACAGATACGCAGTATTTT. It yields the protein CASTQTGGITDTQYF. V and J are TRBV11-2 and TRBJ2-3, with a tentative D call TRBD2 (6 bases). Trimming removed 7 bases from V and 3 bases from J, with 17 bases in between. This CDR3 has 15 amino acids. Per germline, CDR1 SGHAT and CDR2 FQNNGV.

The V gene is TRBV29-1, the J gene TRBJ2-5; 7 bases fit TRBD1. Losses at the gene ends were 7 bases for V and 2 bases for J; bases not matched to a gene: 4. Germline V gives CDR1 SQVTM, CDR2 ANQGSEA. The CDR3 runs 12 residues. The CDR3 reads CSAVTGQETQYF. In DNA form, the CDR3 reads TGCAGCGCTGTGACAGGGCAAGAGACCCAGTACTTC.

The sample holds one count of this clone. This chain uses TRBV6-1 with TRBJ2-7; the D gene is possibly TRBD1 (5 bases). The CDR3 is made up of 16 amino acids. Trimming removed 4 bases at V and 0 bases at J, with 16 bases between. Germline V CDR1 and CDR2: MNHNS, SASEGT. CDR3 DNA sequence: TGTGCCAGCAGTGCAACCGCAGGGTCCTCCTCCTACGAGCAGTACTTC. It yields the protein CASSATAGSSSYEQYF.

Written as DNA, the CDR3 is TGTGCCAGCAGCCCCCTCCGGGGGACAGGGCGAGGCAATGAGCAGTTCTTC. It codes for CASSPLRGTGRGNEQFF. The rearrangement joins TRBV5-6 to TRBJ2-1, with 9 bases identical to TRBD1. There are 17 residues in the CDR3. The V and J ends lost 4 bases and 6 bases, in that order; junction bases with no gene match: 14. Germline V gives CDR1 SGHDT, CDR2 YYEEEE.

V and J are TRBV30 and TRBJ2-1; 9 nucleotides agree with TRBD2. The V segment lost 2 bases and the J segment 7 bases; nucleotides outside the gene matches: 6. In germline, CDR1 is GTSNPN, CDR2 SVGIG (reference sequence). There are 14 residues in the CDR3. The CDR3 spells CAWSLPSGRNEQFF. For the CDR3, the DNA is TGTGCCTGGAGTTTGCCCAGCGGGAGGAATGAGCAGTTCTTC.

The genes are TRBV19 and TRBJ2-7; 9 nucleotides match TRBD1. After removal of 4 bases from V and 6 bases from J, the junction contained 4 bases not matched to a gene. The V gene's germline CDR1 is LNHDA and CDR2 SQIVND (reference sequence). This CDR3 spans 13 amino acids. The CDR3 sequence: CASSTGTGLEQYF. CDR3 nucleotide sequence: TGTGCCAGTAGTACCGGGACAGGGCTCGAGCAGTACTTC.

V and J are TRBV18 and TRBJ2-2, with D tentatively TRBD2 (6 bases). The germline V gene has CDR1 KGHSH and CDR2 LQKENI. The ends were cut back, 6 bases at V and 0 bases at J, with 11 bases in the middle. The CDR3 is 15 amino acids. The CDR3 loop reads CASSQTRANTGELFF. In DNA form, the CDR3 reads TGTGCCAGCTCTCAGACTAGAGCGAACACCGGGGAGCTGTTTTTT.

About this clone itself: With a far larger clone one base away, a read error is the likely cause. Other DNA sequences within the sample encode an identical CDR3. This chain links TRBV5-6 with TRBJ2-5; no firm D call. V gave up 2 bases and J gave up 3 bases, with 2 bases separating them. CDR3 length: 11 amino acids. Germline V gives CDR1 SGHDT, CDR2 YYEEEE. The CDR3 coding sequence is TGTGCCAGCAGCTTAGAAGAGACCCAGTACTTC. Translating it yields CASSLEETQYF. The full variable domain, rest sourced from reference TRBV5-6 and TRBJ2-5, is DAGVTQSPTHLIKTRGQQVTLRCSPKSGHDTVSWYQQALGQGPQFIFQYYEEEERQRGNFPDRFSGHQFPNYSSELNVNALLLGDSALYLCASSLEETQYFGPGTRLLVL.